These 10 T cell receptor beta chains share one sample of origin, sequenced in a study of T cell responses to AZD1222 COVID-19 vaccine. Using immunoSEQ multiplex PCR, the repertoire was profiled, and TCRdb retains in-frame clones only, with some absent. The sample yields tens of thousands of clones, 65% to 85% seen once. Sequenced material: peripheral blood, taken on day 0 of AZD1222 vaccination. Source of these receptors: an adult in good health.

The chain has TRBV6-5 and TRBJ2-2; D is unresolved. Between the trimmed V and J ends, which lost 6 bases and 1 base, there was a span of 0 bases. This CDR3 contains 11 residues. Germline CDR1 is MNHEY and CDR2 is SVGAGI. This CDR3 is CASRNTGELFF. The DNA of the CDR3 is TGTGCCAGCAGGAACACCGGGGAGCTGTTTTTT.

The rearrangement uses TRBV7-2 and TRBJ1-3; D might be TRBD1 (5 bases). Germline-derived CDR1 and CDR2 are SGHTA and FQGNSA. V lost 7 bases, J lost 4 bases, and 11 bases lay in between. The CDR3 covers 13 residues. For the CDR3, the DNA is TGTGCCAGCACCCCAGGGAGAGGAAACACCATATATTTT. This gives the protein CASTPGRGNTIYF.

The chain uses TRBV5-1 and TRBJ2-3; TRBD1 matches at 11 bases. The germline V gene has CDR1 SGHRS and CDR2 YFSETQ. Losses at the gene ends were 3 bases for V and 3 bases for J; bases not matched to a gene: 3. The CDR3 sequence is 15 residues long. For the CDR3, the DNA is TGCGCCAGCAGCTGGGGACAGGGGGGTACAGATACGCAGTATTTT. The encoded protein is CASSWGQGGTDTQYF.

V and J are TRBV12-5 and TRBJ1-5, with 8 nucleotides matching TRBD1. After removal of 2 bases from V and 4 bases from J, the junction contained 7 bases not matched to a gene. The germline V gene encodes CDR1 LGHNT and CDR2 FRNRAP. The CDR3 covers 16 residues. CDR3 loop: CASGLMAGGLNQPQHF. The CDR3 coding sequence is TGTGCTAGTGGTTTGATGGCAGGGGGCTTAAATCAGCCCCAGCATTTT.

The chain combines TRBV6-5 with TRBJ1-2; the match to TRBD1 covers 10 bases. The CDR3 has 16 residues. The V segment lost 1 base and the J segment 8 bases; nucleotides outside the gene matches: 10. Germline-derived CDR1 and CDR2 are MNHEY and SVGAGI. The CDR3 sequence is CASSYLSDRGIAGYTF. The CDR3 nucleotides read TGTGCCAGCAGTTACTTATCGGACAGGGGGATAGCCGGCTACACCTTC.

This clone was recorded once. The rearrangement joins TRBV12-5 to TRBJ2-5; TRBD2 matches 10 bases. The ends lost 5 bases at V and 5 bases at J; junction bases unmatched: 5. Germline-derived CDR1 and CDR2 are LGHNT and FRNRAP. This CDR3 is built from 14 residues. CDR3 sequence reads: CASGVAGGGETQYF. DNA for the CDR3: TGTGCTAGTGGTGTAGCGGGAGGAGGGGAGACCCAGTACTTC.

The J gene is TRBJ1-6, the V gene TRBV7-6; D unclear. V lost 1 base, J lost 5 bases, and 9 bases lay in between. This CDR3 region has 15 residues. Germline V gene data show CDR1 as SGHVS and CDR2 as FNYEAQ. The CDR3 DNA reads TGTGCCAGCAGCTTAGATATGGCCGATAATTCACCCCTCCACTTT. Encoded protein: CASSLDMADNSPLHF.

The chain recombines TRBV5-1 with TRBJ2-3, with a possible D match to TRBD2 (5 bases). CDR3 length equals 14 residues. Germline V gene lookup returns CDR1 SGHRS and CDR2 YFSETQ. Between the trimmed V and J ends, which lost 3 bases and 5 bases, there was a span of 13 bases. In DNA form, the CDR3 reads TGCGCCAGCAGCTCTGGACTTGCGGGAGATACGCAGTATTTT. Residues: CASSSGLAGDTQYF.

J is TRBJ2-7 and V is TRBV7-2; D is ambiguous. The CDR3 covers 13 residues. Germline CDR1 is SGHTA and CDR2 is FQGNSA. Trimming took off 5 bases at V and 6 bases at J, with 14 bases between the two ends. The CDR3 sequence is CASSPRVNGEQYF. DNA for the CDR3: TGTGCCAGCAGCCCTCGAGTTAATGGCGAGCAGTACTTC. The entire variable domain, with the rest obtained from reference TRBV7-2 and TRBJ2-7, is as follows: GAGVSQSPSNKVTEKGKDVELRCDPISGHTALYWYRQSLGQGLEFLIYFQGNSAPDKSGLPSDRFSAERTGGSVSTLTIQRTQQEDSAVYLCASSPRVNGEQYFGPGTRLTVT.

This clone occurred once. This chain links TRBV4-1 with TRBJ2-1; TRBD2 aligns across 11 bases. This CDR3 region has 15 residues. Germline V gene sequence: CDR1 MGHRA, CDR2 YSYEKL. The junction had 8 bases not matched to a gene; V was cut back by 4 bases and J by 9 bases. Here the CDR3 reads CASSLLAGVRAEQFF. CDR3 nucleotides: TGCGCCAGCAGCCTACTAGCGGGGGTAAGGGCTGAGCAGTTCTTC.